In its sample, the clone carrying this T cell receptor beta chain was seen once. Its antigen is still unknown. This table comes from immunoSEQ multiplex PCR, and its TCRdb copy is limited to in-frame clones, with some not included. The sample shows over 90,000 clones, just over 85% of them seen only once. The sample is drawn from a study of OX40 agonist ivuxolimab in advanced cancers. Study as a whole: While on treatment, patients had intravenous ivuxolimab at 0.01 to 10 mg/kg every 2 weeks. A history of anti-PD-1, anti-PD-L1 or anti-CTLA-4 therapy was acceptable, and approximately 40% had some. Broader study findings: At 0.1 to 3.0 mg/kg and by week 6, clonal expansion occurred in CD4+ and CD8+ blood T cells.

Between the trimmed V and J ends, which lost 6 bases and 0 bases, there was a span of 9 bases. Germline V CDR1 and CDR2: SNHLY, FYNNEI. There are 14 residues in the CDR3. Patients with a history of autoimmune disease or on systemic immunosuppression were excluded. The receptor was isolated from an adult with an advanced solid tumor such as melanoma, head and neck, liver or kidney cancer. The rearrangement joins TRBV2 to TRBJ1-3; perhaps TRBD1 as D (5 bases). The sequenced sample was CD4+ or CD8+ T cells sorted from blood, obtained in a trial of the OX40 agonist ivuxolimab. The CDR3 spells CASRKDISGNTIYF. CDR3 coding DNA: TGTGCCAGCAGGAAGGACATCTCTGGAAACACCATATATTTT.